This passage covers 17 T cell receptor beta chains from one sample sequenced in a study of PD-1 blockade in classical Hodgkin lymphoma. TCRdb keeps only in-frame clones here, not all; method: immunoSEQ multiplex PCR. The data show approximately 52,000 clones, approximately 89% seen once. The time point is: cycle 4 day 1 (C4D1), after more than 5 weeks of nivolumab. Each patient relapsed following autologous stem cell transplantation, and prior brentuximab vedotin exposure differed. The specimen was peripheral blood mononuclear cells (PBMCs), collected before the fourth cycle of nivolumab. These TCRs come from a human donor with classical Hodgkin lymphoma.

This clone appeared a few times. The sample carries other DNA sequences with the same CDR3. This chain connects TRBV7-2 to TRBJ2-7; no clear D gene. Germline assignment: CDR1 SGHTA and CDR2 FQGNSA. With 2 bases removed from V and 3 bases from J, the gap between germline ends came to 2 bases. The CDR3 runs to 11 residues. Written as DNA, the CDR3 is TGTGCCAGCAGCTTACTCTACGAGCAGTACTTC. Protein sequence: CASSLLYEQYF.

The rearrangement uses TRBV28 and TRBJ2-1; weak D call: TRBD1 (6 bases). Germline CDR1 is MDHEN and CDR2 is SYDVKM. CDR3 length: 16 amino acids. The V end was cut by 6 bases, the J end by 1 base, with 16 bases between. The CDR3 is CASSNGQFQSYNEQFF. CDR3 nucleotide sequence: TGTGCCAGCAGCAATGGACAGTTCCAATCCTACAATGAGCAGTTCTTC.

For the CDR3, the DNA is TGTGCCAGCAGCCTACTAGCGGGAGCTTCCACAGATACGCAGTATTTT. Translated: CASSLLAGASTDTQYF. This sequence joins TRBV28 and TRBJ2-3; TRBD2 matches 11 bases. CDR1 and CDR2 from the germline V gene are MDHEN and SYDVKM. The V and J ends lost 6 bases and 2 bases, in that order; junction bases with no gene match: 7. The CDR3 totals 16 residues.

This chain joins TRBV15 and TRBJ2-7; D perhaps matches TRBD1 (7 bases). The CDR3 length is 15 residues. V was shortened by 2 bases and J by 5 bases, with 16 bases between the two germline ends. Germline assignment: CDR1 LNHNV and CDR2 YYDKDF (reference sequence). This CDR3 reads CATSRSGQGGHEQYF. CDR3 nucleotides: TGTGCCACCAGCAGAAGCGGGCAGGGGGGCCACGAGCAGTACTTC.

V usage is TRBV6-4 and J usage is TRBJ2-3, with D perhaps matching TRBD2 (6 bases). Germline CDR1 reads MRHNA; CDR2 reads SNTAGT. Trimming cost V 3 bases and J 3 bases, with 13 bases left between them. The CDR3 length is 15 residues. The CDR3 region has the DNA TGTGCCAGCAGTGATTGGGGGAGGAGTACAGATACGCAGTATTTT. Translation: CASSDWGRSTDTQYF.

This sequence joins TRBV6-5 and TRBJ1-5; 9 bases agree with TRBD1. The CDR3 is made up of 15 amino acids. CDR1 and CDR2 (germline): MNHEY, SVGAGI. J gave up 6 bases and V 0 bases, and 3 bases lay outside the gene matches. The CDR3 protein is CASSYSGTGRQPQHF. CDR3 DNA: TGTGCCAGCAGTTACTCGGGGACAGGGCGTCAGCCCCAGCATTTT.

This sequence joins TRBV6-6 and TRBJ1-5; D not resolved. This CDR3 region has 15 residues. Between the trimmed V and J ends, which lost 6 bases and 0 bases, there was a span of 12 bases. Germline V gene sequence: CDR1 MNHNY, CDR2 SVGAGI (reference sequence). The CDR3 region is CASSPPGSSNQPQHF. The CDR3 DNA reads as TGTGCCAGCAGCCCCCCGGGGTCTAGCAATCAGCCCCAGCATTTT.

The CDR3 is CASSLYGGQTYNEQFF. CDR3 nucleotides: TGTGCCAGCAGTTTATACGGGGGCCAGACCTACAATGAGCAGTTCTTC. V and J are TRBV27 and TRBJ2-1; D might be TRBD1 or TRBD2, each matching 6 bases. The CDR3 sequence is 16 residues long. Germline values: CDR1 MNHEY, CDR2 SMNVEV (reference sequence). Trimming removed 1 base from V and 2 bases from J, with 12 bases in between.

The J gene is TRBJ2-1, the V gene TRBV7-3, with no clear D. Trimming took off 5 bases at V and 6 bases at J, with 17 bases between the two ends. The CDR3 sequence is 15 residues long. In germline, CDR1 is SGHTA, CDR2 FQGTGA. The CDR3 nucleotides read TGTGCCAGCAGCCCCGGGCAAGCAGCCCTCAATGAGCAGTTCTTC. This translates into CASSPGQAALNEQFF.

The sample holds a few counts of this clone. The V gene is TRBV27, the J gene TRBJ2-5, with 10 bases aligning to TRBD2. Unmatched junction bases numbered 6, after V lost 6 bases and J lost 5 bases. Germline V lookup: CDR1 MNHEY, CDR2 SMNVEV (reference sequence). CDR3 length: 14 residues. CDR3 region: CASSPLAGGETQYF. The CDR3 bases are TGTGCCAGCAGCCCTTTAGCGGGAGGTGAGACCCAGTACTTC.

The chain links TRBV10-3 to TRBJ1-2; TRBD1 aligns across 7 bases. The CDR3 totals 12 residues. Unmatched junction bases numbered 9, after V lost 4 bases and J lost 13 bases. Germline CDR1 is ENHRY and CDR2 is SYGVKD. CDR3 residues: CAISAPDRVCTF. The CDR3 DNA reads TGTGCCATCAGTGCCCCTGACAGGGTCTGCACCTTC.

This clone was detected only a few times. The chain links TRBV5-1 to TRBJ2-3; TRBD2 agrees at 7 bases. From germline, CDR1 is SGHRS and CDR2 YFSETQ. V lost 4 bases and J lost 0; bases outside the gene matches: 2. The CDR3 length is 14 residues. The CDR3 nucleotides are TGCGCCAGCAGCATTAGCGGGAGCACAGATACGCAGTATTTT. Amino acid sequence: CASSISGSTDTQYF.

This chain uses TRBV18 with TRBJ2-7; tentatively, D is TRBD2 (6 bases). V was trimmed by 2 bases and J by 5 bases, leaving 7 bases between them. Germline CDR1 and CDR2: KGHSH and LQKENI. The CDR3 consists of 12 residues. The CDR3 sequence: CASSPGGNEQYF. The DNA of the CDR3 is TGTGCCAGCTCACCAGGGGGGAACGAGCAGTACTTC.

This chain uses TRBV9 with TRBJ2-5; 10 bases align to TRBD2. The CDR3 totals 16 residues. V gave up 3 bases and J gave up 4 bases; unmatched junction bases: 9. Germline-derived CDR1 and CDR2 are SGDLS and YYNGEE. CDR3 region: CASSASTSGFGETQYF. In nucleotides, the CDR3 is TGTGCCAGCAGCGCCTCGACTAGCGGGTTCGGAGAGACCCAGTACTTC.

The chain combines TRBV7-9 with TRBJ2-3, with TRBD1 matching over 8 bases. Per germline, CDR1 SEHNR and CDR2 FQNEAQ (reference sequence). This CDR3 is built from 15 residues. V lost 5 bases and J lost 2; bases outside the gene matches: 6. For the CDR3, the DNA is TGTGCCAGCAGCCTCGGACAGGGAAACACAGATACGCAGTATTTT. This gives the protein CASSLGQGNTDTQYF. The full variable domain, rest sourced from reference TRBV7-9 and TRBJ2-3, is DTGVSQNPRHKITKRGQNVTFRCDPISEHNRLYWYRQTLGQGPEFLTYFQNEAQLEKSRLLSDRFSAERPKGSFSTLEIQRTEQGDSAMYLCASSLGQGNTDTQYFGPGTRLTVL.

The chain is built from TRBV11-2 and TRBJ1-6, with TRBD1 identical over 10 bases. Germline V gives CDR1 SGHAT, CDR2 FQNNGV. The ends lost 4 bases at V and 9 bases at J; junction bases unmatched: 6. The CDR3 runs 15 residues. The CDR3, as DNA: TGTGCCAGCAGCTGGGGGGGGGACAGGGGTTCACCCCTCCACTTT. It encodes CASSWGGDRGSPLHF.

The CDR3 DNA is TGTGCCAAGAATGGACAGGAGAGGGATTCACCCCTCCACTTT. Protein sequence: CAKNGQERDSPLHF. The genes are TRBV6-4 and TRBJ1-6, with 7 bases identical to TRBD1. The CDR3 covers 14 residues. The V segment lost 10 bases and the J segment 8 bases; nucleotides outside the gene matches: 11. CDR1 is MRHNA, CDR2 SNTAGT, per germline.